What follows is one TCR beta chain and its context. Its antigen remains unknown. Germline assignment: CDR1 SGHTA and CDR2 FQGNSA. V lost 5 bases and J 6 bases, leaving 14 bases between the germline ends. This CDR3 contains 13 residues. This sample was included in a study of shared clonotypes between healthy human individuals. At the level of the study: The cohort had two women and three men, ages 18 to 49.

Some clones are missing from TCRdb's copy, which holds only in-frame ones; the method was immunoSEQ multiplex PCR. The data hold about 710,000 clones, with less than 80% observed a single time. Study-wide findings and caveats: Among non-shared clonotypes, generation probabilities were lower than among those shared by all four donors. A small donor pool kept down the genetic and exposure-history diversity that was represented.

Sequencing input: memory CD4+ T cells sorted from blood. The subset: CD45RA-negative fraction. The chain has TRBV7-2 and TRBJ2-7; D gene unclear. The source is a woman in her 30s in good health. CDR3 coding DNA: TGTGCCAGCAGCCGTCTAGAGTGGCGCGAGCAGTACTTC. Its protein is CASSRLEWREQYF.